This entry describes one T cell receptor beta chain. The antigen remains unidentified. In germline, CDR1 is LNHDA, CDR2 SQIVND (reference sequence). The germline V and J ends were trimmed by 7 bases and 4 bases, with 22 bases remaining between them. This CDR3 has 16 residues. This sample is drawn from a study of PD-1 blockade in classical Hodgkin lymphoma. Findings of the study overall: Healthy donors reportedly exceeded newly diagnosed patients in baseline TCR diversity.

TCRdb's table, derived via immunoSEQ multiplex PCR, lists solely in-frame clones and lacks some. The repertoire has tens of thousands of clones, about 80% of them found once; the top ten carry around 20%. Time point in this sample: cycle 4 day 1 (C4D1), after more than 5 weeks of nivolumab. No patient escaped relapse after autologous stem cell transplantation, and brentuximab vedotin exposure varied. The J gene is TRBJ1-2, the V gene TRBV19; D perhaps matches TRBD1 (5 bases). The origin of this receptor is a human donor with classical Hodgkin lymphoma. This specimen consisted of peripheral blood mononuclear cells (PBMCs), obtained before the fourth cycle of nivolumab. The CDR3 sequence is CASTPPHGRASYGYTF. The CDR3 DNA is TGTGCCAGTACCCCGCCTCACGGCAGGGCGAGCTATGGCTACACCTTC.